This T cell receptor (beta chain) emerged from a study of control samples from healthy donors and cancer patients. The CDR3 is made up of 16 amino acids. The ends lost 8 bases at V and 4 bases at J; junction bases unmatched: 13. Germline V CDR1 and CDR2: SGHVS, FNYEAQ. Produced via immunoSEQ multiplex PCR; TCRdb's table is partial and in-frame only. The profile shows some 54,000 clones, approximately 95% of them singletons. V and J are TRBV7-6 and TRBJ2-1; 8 bases are shared with TRBD2. The material sequenced was blood. The origin of this receptor is a woman aged 30 to 39 in good health. The CDR3 sequence: CASGPLSGSTYNEQFF. CDR3 DNA sequence: TGTGCCAGCGGACCCTTAAGCGGGAGCACATACAATGAGCAGTTCTTC.